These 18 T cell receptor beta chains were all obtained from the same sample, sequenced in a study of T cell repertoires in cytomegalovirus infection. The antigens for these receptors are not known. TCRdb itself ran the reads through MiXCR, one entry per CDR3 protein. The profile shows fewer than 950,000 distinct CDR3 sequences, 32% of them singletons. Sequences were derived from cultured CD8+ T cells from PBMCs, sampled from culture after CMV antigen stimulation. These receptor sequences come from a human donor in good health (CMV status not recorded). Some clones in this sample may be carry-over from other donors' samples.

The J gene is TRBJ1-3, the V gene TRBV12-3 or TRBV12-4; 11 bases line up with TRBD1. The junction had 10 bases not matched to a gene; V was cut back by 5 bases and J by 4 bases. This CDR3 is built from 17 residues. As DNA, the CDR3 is TGTGCCAGCAGTCCTTTAGGACAGGGGGCGGAAGGAAACACCATATATTTT. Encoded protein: CASSPLGQGAEGNTIYF.

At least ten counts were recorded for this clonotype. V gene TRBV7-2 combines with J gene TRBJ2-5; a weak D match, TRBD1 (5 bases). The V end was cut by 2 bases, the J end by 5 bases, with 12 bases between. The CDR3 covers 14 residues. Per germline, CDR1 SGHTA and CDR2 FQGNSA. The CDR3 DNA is TGTGCCAGCAGCTTAAAGGGGATGGTGGAGACCCAGTACTTC. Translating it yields CASSLKGMVETQYF.

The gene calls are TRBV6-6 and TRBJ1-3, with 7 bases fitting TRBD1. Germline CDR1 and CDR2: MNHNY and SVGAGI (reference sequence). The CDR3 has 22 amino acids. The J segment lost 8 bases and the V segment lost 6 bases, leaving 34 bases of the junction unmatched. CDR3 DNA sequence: TGTGCCAGCAGGGGACTACCCGTCGGGACAGCTTCTACCCTCGCCCTTGGGGACACCATATATTTT. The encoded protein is CASRGLPVGTASTLALGDTIYF.

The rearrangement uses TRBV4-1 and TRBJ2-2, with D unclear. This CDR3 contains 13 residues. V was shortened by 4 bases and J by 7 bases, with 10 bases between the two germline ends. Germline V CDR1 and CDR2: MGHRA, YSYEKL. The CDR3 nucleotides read TGCGCCAGCAGCCCCGTGGCTGGCGGGGAGCTGTTTTTT. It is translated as CASSPVAGGELFF.

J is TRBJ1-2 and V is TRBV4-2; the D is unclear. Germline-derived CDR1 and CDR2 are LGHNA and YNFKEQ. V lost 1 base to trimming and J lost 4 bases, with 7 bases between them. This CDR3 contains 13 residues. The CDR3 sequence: CASSQARTYGYTF. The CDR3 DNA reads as TGTGCCAGCAGCCAAGCACGGACCTATGGCTACACCTTC.

In nucleotides, the CDR3 is TGCAGTGCTGAGACAGGGCGCTATATGGACTACGAGCAGTACGTC. This gives the protein CSAETGRYMDYEQYV. This chain links TRBV20-1 with TRBJ2-7; 7 nucleotides align to TRBD1. CDR1 DFQATT and CDR2 SNEGSKA come from the germline V gene (reference sequence). V lost 5 bases and J lost 3; bases outside the gene matches: 13. This CDR3 contains 15 residues.

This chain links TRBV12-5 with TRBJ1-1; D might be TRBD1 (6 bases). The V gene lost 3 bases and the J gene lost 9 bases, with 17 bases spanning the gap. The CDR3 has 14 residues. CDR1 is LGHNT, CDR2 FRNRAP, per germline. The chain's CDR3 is CASGFPDRSPKAFF. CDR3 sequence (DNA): TGTGCTAGTGGTTTTCCGGACAGATCCCCGAAAGCTTTCTTT.

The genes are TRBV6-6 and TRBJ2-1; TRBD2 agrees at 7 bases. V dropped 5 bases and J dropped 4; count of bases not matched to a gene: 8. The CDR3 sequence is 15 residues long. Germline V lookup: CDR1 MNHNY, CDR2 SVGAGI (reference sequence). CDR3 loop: CASSDLRGVYNEQFF. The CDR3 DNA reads TGTGCCAGCAGTGACCTCCGGGGGGTATACAATGAGCAGTTCTTC.

The CDR3 reads CASSFETAYGYTF. Written as DNA, the CDR3 is TGTGCCAGCAGTTTTGAGACAGCCTATGGCTACACCTTC. The chain couples TRBV6-6 to TRBJ1-2; possible D gene TRBD1, 5 bases. Per germline, CDR1 MNHNY and CDR2 SVGAGI (reference sequence). The CDR3 totals 13 residues. Trimming shortened V by 4 bases and J by 4 bases, and 10 bases separated the two germline ends.

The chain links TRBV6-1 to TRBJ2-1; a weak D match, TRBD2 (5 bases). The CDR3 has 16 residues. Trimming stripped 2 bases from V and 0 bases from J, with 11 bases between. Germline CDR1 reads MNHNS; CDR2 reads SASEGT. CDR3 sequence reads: CASSEWRSSSYNEQFF. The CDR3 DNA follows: TGTGCCAGCAGTGAATGGAGGTCCAGCTCCTACAATGAGCAGTTCTTC.

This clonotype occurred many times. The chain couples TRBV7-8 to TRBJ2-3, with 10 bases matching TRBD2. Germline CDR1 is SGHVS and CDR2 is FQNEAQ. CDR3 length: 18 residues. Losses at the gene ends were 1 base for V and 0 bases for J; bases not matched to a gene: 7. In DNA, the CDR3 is TGTGCCAGCAGCTTAGAACTTCTAGCGGGGGAAAGCACAGATACGCAGTATTTT. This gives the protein CASSLELLAGESTDTQYF.

CDR3 protein: CASSTRTRPNEKLFF. The CDR3 region has the DNA TGTGCCAGCAGTACCCGGACCCGCCCTAATGAAAAACTGTTTTTT. This chain connects TRBV6-5 to TRBJ1-4; D not resolved. The germline V and J ends were trimmed by 5 bases and 3 bases, with 13 bases remaining between them. CDR3 length: 15 residues. Germline lookup yields CDR1 MNHEY and CDR2 SVGAGI.

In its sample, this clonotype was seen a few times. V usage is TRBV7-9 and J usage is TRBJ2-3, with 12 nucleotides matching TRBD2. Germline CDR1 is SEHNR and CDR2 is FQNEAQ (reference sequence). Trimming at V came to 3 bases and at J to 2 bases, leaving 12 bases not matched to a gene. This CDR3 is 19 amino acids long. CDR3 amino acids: CASSFPTSGGPLYTDTQYF. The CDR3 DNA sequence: TGTGCCAGCAGCTTCCCTACTAGCGGGGGGCCGCTCTACACAGATACGCAGTATTTT.

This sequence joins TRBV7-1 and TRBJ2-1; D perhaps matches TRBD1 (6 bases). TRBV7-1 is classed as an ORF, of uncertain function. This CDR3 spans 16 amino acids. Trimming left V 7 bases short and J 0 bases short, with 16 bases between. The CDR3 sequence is CASTPAGQSSYNEQFF. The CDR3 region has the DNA TGTGCCAGCACCCCCGCCGGACAGAGCTCCTACAATGAGCAGTTCTTC.

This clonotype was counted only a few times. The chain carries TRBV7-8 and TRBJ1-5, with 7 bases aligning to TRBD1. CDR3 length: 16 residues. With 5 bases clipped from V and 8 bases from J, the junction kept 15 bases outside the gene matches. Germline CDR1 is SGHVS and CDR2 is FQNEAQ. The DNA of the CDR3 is TGTGCCAGCAGCGCCCTTGAGGGGGCTTGGAGGGAGCCCCAGCATTTT. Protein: CASSALEGAWREPQHF.

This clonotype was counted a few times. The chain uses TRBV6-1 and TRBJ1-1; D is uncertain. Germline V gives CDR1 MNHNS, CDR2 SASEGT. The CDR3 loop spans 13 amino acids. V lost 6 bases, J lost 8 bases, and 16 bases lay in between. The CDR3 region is CASSISPTSEAFF. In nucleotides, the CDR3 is TGTGCCAGCAGCATCAGTCCGACGAGCGAAGCTTTCTTT.

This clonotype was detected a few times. The CDR3: CASSLTAGEARGYTF. The CDR3 DNA is TGTGCCAGCAGCTTAACGGCAGGGGAGGCTCGCGGCTACACCTTC. The J gene is TRBJ1-2, the V gene TRBV7-3; tentative D call: TRBD1 (6 bases). The CDR3 is 15 residues long. Germline V lookup: CDR1 SGHTA, CDR2 FQGTGA. Trimming stripped 0 bases from V and 8 bases from J, with 16 bases between. Looking up the rest from reference TRBV7-3 and TRBJ1-2 gives the full variable domain: GAGVSQTPSNKVTEKGKYVELRCDPISGHTALYWYRQSLGQGPEFLIYFQGTGAADDSGLPNDRFFAVRPEGSVSTLKIQRTERGDSAVYLCASSLTAGEARGYTFGSGTRLTVV.

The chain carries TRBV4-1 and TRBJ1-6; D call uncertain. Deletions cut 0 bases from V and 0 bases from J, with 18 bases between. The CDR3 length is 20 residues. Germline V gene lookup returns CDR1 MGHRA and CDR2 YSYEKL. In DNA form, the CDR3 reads TGCGCCAGCAGCCAAGAAACGTGGTTGCCCCAGAGCTCCTATAATTCACCCCTCCACTTT. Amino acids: CASSQETWLPQSSYNSPLHF.